Only a few counts were recorded for the clone carrying this TCR beta chain. Time point defined: pre-treatment sample, taken before nivolumab and TIL therapy. Patients were adults with stage 4 NSCLC. This was the immunoSEQ v3 assay. Sequenced by immunoSEQ multiplex PCR; TCRdb stores in-frame clones only, minus some. Counted here are about 44,000 clones, roughly 85% occurring once; the ten biggest clones make up roughly 16%. The CDR3 loop spans 16 amino acids. Per germline, CDR1 SGHTA and CDR2 FQGTGA. V shed 2 bases and J shed 9 bases, with 17 bases lying between them. This sample is drawn from a study of TIL therapy for anti-PD-1-resistant metastatic lung cancer.

The sequenced sample was blood, obtained at baseline. The clonotype was recovered from a man aged 65-85 years with non-small cell lung cancer. The chain recombines TRBV7-3 with TRBJ1-6; D perhaps matches TRBD1 (5 bases). The CDR3 protein is CASSLGTATRGSPLHF. CDR3 coding DNA: TGTGCCAGCAGCTTAGGAACAGCCACAAGGGGTTCACCCCTCCACTTT.